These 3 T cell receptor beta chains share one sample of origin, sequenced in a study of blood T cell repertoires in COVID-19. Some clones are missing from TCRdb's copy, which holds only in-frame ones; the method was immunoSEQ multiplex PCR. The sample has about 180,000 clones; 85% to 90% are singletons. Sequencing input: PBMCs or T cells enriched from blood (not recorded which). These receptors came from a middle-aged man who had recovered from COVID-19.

The chain's CDR3 is CASSPTGQGDNSPLHF. The CDR3 DNA follows: TGCGCCAGCAGCCCAACGGGACAGGGGGACAATTCACCCCTCCACTTT. The V gene is TRBV5-1, the J gene TRBJ1-6; TRBD1 matches 11 bases. The CDR3 length is 16 residues. Germline V gene sequence: CDR1 SGHRS, CDR2 YFSETQ. Unmatched junction bases numbered 7, after V lost 4 bases and J lost 7 bases. Full variable domain (rest looked up from reference TRBV5-1 and TRBJ1-6): KAGVTQTPRYLIKTRGQQVTLSCSPISGHRSVSWYQQTPGQGLQFLFEYFSETQRNKGNFPGRFSGRQFSNSRSEMNVSTLELGDSALYLCASSPTGQGDNSPLHFGNGTRLTVT.

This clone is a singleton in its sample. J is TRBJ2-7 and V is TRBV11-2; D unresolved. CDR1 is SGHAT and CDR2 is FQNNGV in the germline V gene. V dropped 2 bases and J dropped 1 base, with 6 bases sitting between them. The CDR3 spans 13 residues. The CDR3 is CASSLWASYEQYF. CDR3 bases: TGTGCCAGCAGCTTATGGGCGTCCTACGAGCAGTACTTC.

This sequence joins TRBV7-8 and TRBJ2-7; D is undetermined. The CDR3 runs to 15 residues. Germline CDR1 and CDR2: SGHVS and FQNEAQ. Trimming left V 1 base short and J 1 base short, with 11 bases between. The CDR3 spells CASSLDRQVSYEQYF. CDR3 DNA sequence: TGTGCCAGCAGCTTAGATCGGCAGGTTTCCTACGAGCAGTACTTC.